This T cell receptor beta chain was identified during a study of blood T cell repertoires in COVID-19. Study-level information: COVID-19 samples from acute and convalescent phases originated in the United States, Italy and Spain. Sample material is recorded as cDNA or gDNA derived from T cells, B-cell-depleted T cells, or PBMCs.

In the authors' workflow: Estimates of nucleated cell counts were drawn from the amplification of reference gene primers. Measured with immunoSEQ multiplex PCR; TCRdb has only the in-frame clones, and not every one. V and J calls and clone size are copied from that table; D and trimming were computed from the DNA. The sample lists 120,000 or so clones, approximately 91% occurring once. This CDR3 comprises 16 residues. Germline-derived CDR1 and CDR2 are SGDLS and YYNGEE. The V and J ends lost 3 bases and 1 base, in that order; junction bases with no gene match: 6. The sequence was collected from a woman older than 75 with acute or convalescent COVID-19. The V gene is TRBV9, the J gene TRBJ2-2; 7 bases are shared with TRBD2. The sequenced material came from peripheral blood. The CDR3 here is CASSAPSGVNTGELFF. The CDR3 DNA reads TGTGCCAGCAGCGCGCCCAGCGGGGTGAACACCGGGGAGCTGTTTTTT.